This T cell receptor beta chain was retrieved from a study of T cells after yellow fever vaccination. For the study at large: The authors prepared low-cell-number fractions using SMART-Seq v4 Ultra Low Input.

The study made its TCR cDNA through 5'RACE template switching. That step introduced a universal primer site along with UMIs. TCRdb ran MiXCR on the 5' RACE reads and lists one entry per CDR3 protein. The table records 400,000 to 650,000 distinct CDR3 sequences, 21% of them present only once. There are 13 residues in the CDR3. The germline V gene has CDR1 SGHDN and CDR2 FVKESK. V lost 1 base, J lost 3 bases, and 6 bases lay in between. The TCR comes from a man between 18 and 29 years old who received the YFV17D yellow fever vaccine. The sequenced sample was PBMCs, obtained roughly 20 days after the first yellow fever vaccination. V gene TRBV14 combines with J gene TRBJ1-2; no definite D call. The CDR3, as DNA: TGTGCCAGCAGCCAAGCGAACCACTATGGCTACACCTTC. Translating gives CASSQANHYGYTF.